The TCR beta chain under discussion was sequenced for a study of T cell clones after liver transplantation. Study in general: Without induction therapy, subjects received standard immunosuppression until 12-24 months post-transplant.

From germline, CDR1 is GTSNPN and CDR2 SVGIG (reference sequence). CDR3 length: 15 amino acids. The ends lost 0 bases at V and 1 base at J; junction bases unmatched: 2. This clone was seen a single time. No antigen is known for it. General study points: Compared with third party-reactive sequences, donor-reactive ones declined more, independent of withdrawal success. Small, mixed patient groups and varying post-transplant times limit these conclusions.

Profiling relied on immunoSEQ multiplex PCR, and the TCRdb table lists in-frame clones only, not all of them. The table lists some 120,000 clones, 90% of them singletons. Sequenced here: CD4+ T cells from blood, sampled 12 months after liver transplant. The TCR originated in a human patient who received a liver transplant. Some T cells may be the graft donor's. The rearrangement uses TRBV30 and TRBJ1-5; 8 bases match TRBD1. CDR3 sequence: CAWSVRDRSNQPQHF. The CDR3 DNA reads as TGTGCCTGGAGTGTACGGGACAGGAGCAATCAGCCCCAGCATTTT.